There are many counts of the clone carrying this TCR beta chain. What it binds is not known. The CDR3 has 14 amino acids. The V end was cut by 3 bases, the J end by 0 bases, with 9 bases between. Germline values: CDR1 DFQATT, CDR2 SNEGSKA (reference sequence). The sample comes from a study of CD8+CD57+ T cells in acquired aplastic anemia. Across the whole study: The mean DNA yield obtained from sorted CD4+ and CD8+ cells came to 3.2 ug. Study-level points and caveats: Shared by patients and controls, approximately 29 CD8+ CDR3s were abundant in patients.

CDR3 and TCR beta VDJ profiling relied on genomic DNA as the template. One entry per CDR3 protein, called by TCRdb with MiXCR from the reads. The data show a few hundred thousand distinct CDR3 sequences, with more than 25% seen just once and less than 0.85% held by the top ten. Patients who underwent sequencing had shown CD8+CD57+ cell expansion by flow cytometry. Every one of the patients had aplastic anemia (severe, acquired). This receptor was identified in a human donor with aplastic anemia. The J gene is TRBJ1-5, the V gene TRBV20-1; D remains unclear. Sequencing used sorted CD4+, CD8+, or CD8+CD57+ T cells (not recorded which) from PBMCs. The chain's CDR3 is CSASALNSNQPQHF. CDR3 in DNA: TGCAGTGCTAGCGCGTTGAATAGCAATCAGCCCCAGCATTTT.